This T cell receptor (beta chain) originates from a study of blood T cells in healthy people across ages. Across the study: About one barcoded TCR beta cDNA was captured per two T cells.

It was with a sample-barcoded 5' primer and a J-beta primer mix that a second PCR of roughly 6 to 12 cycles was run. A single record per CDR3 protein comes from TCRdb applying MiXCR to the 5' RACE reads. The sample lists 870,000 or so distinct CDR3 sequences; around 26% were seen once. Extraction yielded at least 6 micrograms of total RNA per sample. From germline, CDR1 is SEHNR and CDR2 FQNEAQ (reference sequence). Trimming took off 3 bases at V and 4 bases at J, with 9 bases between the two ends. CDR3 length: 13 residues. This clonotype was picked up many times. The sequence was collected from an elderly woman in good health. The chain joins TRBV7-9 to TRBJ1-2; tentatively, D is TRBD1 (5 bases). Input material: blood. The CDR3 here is CASSFSGLYGYTF. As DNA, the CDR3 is TGTGCCAGCAGCTTCTCAGGGCTCTATGGCTACACCTTC.